This TCR beta chain stems from a study of quantifying T cell responses using KT2 cells. Study context: cDNA was made from DNase-treated RNA using alpha and beta constant primers.

In this sample, this clonotype turned up a few times. Its antigen is not identified. CDR1 is MNHNS and CDR2 is SASEGT in the germline V gene. Trimming took 9 bases from V and 2 from J; bases not matched to a gene: 16. The CDR3 length is 17 residues. The cDNA 3' end received a ligated oligonucleotide with a UMI. An equimolar mix of RC1.1 and RC1.2 primed the beta chain across TRBC1 and TRBC2. Starting with the second PCR, alpha and beta TCR chains went through separate processing. TCRdb re-derived calls from the UMI-ligation and nested PCR reads in MiXCR, one entry per CDR3 protein. Of approximately 50,000 distinct CDR3 sequences listed, 11% are singletons. Study outcomes and limitations: Very high KT2 spike-in numbers caused saturation in KT2 sequence detection.

The receptor's source is a human donor. Sequencing was carried out using PBMCs spiked with cells of the T cell clone KT2. The chain links TRBV6-1 to TRBJ1-3; the match to TRBD1 covers 7 bases. The CDR3 nucleotides read TGTGCCAGTCGACTCCGACAGGGAGATTTTGCTGGAAACACCATATATTTT. Protein: CASRLRQGDFAGNTIYF.